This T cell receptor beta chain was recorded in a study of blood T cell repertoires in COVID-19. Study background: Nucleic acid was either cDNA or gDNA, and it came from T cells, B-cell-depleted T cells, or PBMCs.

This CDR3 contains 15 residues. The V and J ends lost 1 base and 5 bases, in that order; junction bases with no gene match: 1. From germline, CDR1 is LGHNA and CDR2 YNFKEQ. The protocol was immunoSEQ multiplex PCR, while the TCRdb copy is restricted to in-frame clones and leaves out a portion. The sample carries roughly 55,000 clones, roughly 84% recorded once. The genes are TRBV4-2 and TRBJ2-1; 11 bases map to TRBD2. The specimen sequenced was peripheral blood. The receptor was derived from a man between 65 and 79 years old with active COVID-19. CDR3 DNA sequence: TGTGCCAGCAGCCAAGTAGCGGGGGGGCACAATGAGCAGTTCTTC. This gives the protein CASSQVAGGHNEQFF.